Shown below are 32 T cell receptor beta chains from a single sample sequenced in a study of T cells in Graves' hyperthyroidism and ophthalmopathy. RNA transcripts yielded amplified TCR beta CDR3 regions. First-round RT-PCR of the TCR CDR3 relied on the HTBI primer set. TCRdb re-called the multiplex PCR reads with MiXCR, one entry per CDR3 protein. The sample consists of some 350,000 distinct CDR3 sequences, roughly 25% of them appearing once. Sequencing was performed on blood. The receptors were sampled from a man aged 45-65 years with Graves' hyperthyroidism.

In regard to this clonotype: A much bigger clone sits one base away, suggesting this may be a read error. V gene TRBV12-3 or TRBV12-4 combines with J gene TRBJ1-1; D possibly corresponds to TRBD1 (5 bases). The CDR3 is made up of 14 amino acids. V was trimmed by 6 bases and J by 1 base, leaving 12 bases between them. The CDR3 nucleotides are TGTGCCAGCAGGGCCGGGACGTCGAACACTGAAGCTTTCTTT. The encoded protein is CASRAGTSNTEAFF.

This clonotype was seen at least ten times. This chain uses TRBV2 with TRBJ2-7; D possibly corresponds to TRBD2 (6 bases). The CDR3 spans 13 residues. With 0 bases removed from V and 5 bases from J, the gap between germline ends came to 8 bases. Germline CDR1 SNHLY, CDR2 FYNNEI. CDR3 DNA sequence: TGTGCCAGCAGTGAAGCACCGGGGGACGAGCAGTACTTC. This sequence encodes CASSEAPGDEQYF. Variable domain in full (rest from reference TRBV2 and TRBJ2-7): EPEVTQTPSHQVTQMGQEVILRCVPISNHLYFYWYRQILGQKVEFLVSFYNNEISEKSEIFDDQFSVERPDGSNFTLKIRSTKLEDSAMYFCASSEAPGDEQYFGPGTRLTVT.

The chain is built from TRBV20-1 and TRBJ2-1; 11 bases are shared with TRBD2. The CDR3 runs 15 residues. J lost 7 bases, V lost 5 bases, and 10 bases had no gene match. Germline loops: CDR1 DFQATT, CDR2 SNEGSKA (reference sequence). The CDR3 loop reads CSARNLASGRNEQFF. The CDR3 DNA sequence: TGCAGTGCTCGCAACTTGGCTAGCGGGAGGAATGAGCAGTTCTTC.

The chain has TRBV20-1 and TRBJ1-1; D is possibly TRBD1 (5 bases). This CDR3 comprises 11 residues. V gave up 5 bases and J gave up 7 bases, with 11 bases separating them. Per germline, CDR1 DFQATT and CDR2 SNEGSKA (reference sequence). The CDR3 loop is CSAVRDVEAFF. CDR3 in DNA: TGCAGTGCTGTGCGGGACGTTGAAGCTTTCTTT.

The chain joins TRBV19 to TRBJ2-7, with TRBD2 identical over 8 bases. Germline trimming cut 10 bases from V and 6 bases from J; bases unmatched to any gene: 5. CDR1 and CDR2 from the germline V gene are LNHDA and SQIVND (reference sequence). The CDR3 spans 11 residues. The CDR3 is CATRGGAEQYF. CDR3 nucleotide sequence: TGTGCCACCCGGGGGGGGGCCGAGCAGTACTTC.

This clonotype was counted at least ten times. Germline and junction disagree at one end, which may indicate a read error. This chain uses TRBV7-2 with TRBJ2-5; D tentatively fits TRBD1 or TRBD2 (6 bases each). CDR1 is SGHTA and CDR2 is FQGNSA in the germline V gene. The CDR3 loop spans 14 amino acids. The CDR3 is CASSLGGGQETQYF. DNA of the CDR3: TGTGCTAGCAGCTTGGGGGGCGGCCAAGAGACCCAGTACTTC.

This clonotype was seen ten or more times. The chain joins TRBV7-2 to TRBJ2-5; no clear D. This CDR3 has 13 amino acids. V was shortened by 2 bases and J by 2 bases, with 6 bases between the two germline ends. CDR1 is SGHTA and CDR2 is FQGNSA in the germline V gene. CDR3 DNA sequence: TGTGCCAGCAGCTTAAGCTGGCAAGAGACCCAGTACTTC. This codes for CASSLSWQETQYF.

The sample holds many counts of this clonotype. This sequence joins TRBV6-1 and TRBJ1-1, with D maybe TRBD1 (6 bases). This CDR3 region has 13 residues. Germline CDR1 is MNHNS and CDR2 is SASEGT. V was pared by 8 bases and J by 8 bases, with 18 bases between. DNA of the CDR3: TGTGCCAGCGCACCAAAAACCGGGACAGAAGCTTTCTTT. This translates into CASAPKTGTEAFF.

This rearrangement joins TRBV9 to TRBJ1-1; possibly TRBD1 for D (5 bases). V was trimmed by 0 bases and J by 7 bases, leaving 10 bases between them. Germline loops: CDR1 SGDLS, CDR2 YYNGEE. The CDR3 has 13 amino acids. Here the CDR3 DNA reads TGTGCCAGCAGCGTAGGAGCGGGGGGTGAAGCTTTCTTT. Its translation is CASSVGAGGEAFF.

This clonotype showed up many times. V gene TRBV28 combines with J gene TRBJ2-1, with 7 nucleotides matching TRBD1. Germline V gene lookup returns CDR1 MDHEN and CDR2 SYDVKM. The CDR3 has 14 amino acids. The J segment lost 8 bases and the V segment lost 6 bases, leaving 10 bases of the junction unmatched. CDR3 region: CASSDTTRGYEQFF. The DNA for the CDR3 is TGTGCCAGCAGCGATACAACCAGGGGGTATGAGCAGTTCTTC. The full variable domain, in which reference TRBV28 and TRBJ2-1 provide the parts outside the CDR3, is DVKVTQSSRYLVKRTGEKVFLECVQDMDHENMFWYRQDPGLGLRLIYFSYDVKMKEKGDIPEGYSVSREKKERFSLILESASTNQTSMYLCASSDTTRGYEQFFGPGTRLTVL.

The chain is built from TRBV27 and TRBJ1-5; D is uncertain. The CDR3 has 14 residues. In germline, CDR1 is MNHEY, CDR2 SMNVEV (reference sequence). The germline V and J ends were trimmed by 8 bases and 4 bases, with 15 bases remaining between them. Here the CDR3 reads CASSPARQNQPQHF. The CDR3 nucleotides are TGTGCCAGCTCTCCGGCAAGGCAAAATCAGCCCCAGCATTTT.

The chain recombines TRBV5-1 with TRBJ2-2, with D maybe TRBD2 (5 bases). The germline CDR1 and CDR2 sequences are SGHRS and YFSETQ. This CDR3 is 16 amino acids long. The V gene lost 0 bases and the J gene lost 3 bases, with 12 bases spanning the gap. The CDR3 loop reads CASSLEAWGDTGELFF. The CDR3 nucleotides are TGCGCCAGCAGCTTGGAGGCGTGGGGAGACACCGGGGAGCTGTTTTTT. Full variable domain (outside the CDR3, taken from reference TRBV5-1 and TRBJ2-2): KAGVTQTPRYLIKTRGQQVTLSCSPISGHRSVSWYQQTPGQGLQFLFEYFSETQRNKGNFPGRFSGRQFSNSRSEMNVSTLELGDSALYLCASSLEAWGDTGELFFGEGSRLTVL.

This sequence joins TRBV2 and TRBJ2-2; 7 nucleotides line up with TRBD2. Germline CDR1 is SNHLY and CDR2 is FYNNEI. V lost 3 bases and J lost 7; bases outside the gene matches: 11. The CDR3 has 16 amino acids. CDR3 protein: CASSDGGTAGVGELFF. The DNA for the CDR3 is TGTGCCAGCAGTGACGGCGGGACCGCGGGAGTCGGGGAGCTGTTTTTT.

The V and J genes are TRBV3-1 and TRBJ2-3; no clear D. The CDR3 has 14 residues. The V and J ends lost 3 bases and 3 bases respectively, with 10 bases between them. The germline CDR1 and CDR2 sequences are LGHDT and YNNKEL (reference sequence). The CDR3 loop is CASSHLGRTDTQYF. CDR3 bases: TGTGCCAGCAGCCACTTGGGAAGAACAGATACGCAGTATTTT.

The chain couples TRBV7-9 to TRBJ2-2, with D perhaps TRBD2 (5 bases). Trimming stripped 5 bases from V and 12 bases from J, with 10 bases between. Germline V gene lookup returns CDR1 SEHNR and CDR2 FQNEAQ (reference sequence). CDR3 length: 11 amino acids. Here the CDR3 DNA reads TGTGCCAGCAGCCCCTCGGGAAAGCTGTTTTTT. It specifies CASSPSGKLFF.

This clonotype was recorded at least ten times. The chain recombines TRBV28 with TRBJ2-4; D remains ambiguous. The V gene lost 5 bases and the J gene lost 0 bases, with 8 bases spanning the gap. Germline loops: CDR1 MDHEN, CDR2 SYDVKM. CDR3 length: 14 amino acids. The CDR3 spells CASSPYRAKNIQYF. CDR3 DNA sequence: TGTGCCAGCAGTCCCTACAGAGCCAAAAACATTCAGTACTTC. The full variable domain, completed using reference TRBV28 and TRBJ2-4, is DVKVTQSSRYLVKRTGEKVFLECVQDMDHENMFWYRQDPGLGLRLIYFSYDVKMKEKGDIPEGYSVSREKKERFSLILESASTNQTSMYLCASSPYRAKNIQYFGAGTRLSVL.

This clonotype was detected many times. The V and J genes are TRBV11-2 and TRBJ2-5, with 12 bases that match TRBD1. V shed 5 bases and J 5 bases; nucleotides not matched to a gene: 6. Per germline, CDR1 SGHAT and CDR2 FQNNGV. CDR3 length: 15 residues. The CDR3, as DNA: TGTGCCAGCAGCCAAGGGACAGGGGGCGGTGAGACCCAGTACTTC. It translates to CASSQGTGGGETQYF. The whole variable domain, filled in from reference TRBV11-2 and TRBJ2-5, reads EAGVAQSPRYKIIEKRQSVAFWCNPISGHATLYWYQQILGQGPKLLIQFQNNGVVDDSQLPKDRFSAERLKGVDSTLKIQPAKLEDSAVYLCASSQGTGGGETQYFGPGTRLLVL.

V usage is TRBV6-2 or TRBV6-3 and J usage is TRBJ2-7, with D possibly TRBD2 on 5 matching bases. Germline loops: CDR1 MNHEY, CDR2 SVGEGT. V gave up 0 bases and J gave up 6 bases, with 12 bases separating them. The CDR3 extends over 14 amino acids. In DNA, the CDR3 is TGTGCCAGCAGTTACTCTAGACTATCCGCCGAGCAGTACTTC. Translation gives CASSYSRLSAEQYF.

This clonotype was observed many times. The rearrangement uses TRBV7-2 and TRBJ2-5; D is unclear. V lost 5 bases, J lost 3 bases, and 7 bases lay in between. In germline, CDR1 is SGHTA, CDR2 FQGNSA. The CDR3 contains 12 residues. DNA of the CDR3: TGTGCCAGCAGCCCGAGCGAAGAGACCCAGTACTTC. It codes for CASSPSEETQYF.

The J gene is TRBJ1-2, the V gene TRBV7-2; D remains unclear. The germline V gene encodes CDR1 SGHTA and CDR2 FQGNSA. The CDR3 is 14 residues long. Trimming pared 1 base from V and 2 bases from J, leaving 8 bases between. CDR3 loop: CASSLVLENYGYTF. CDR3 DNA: TGTGCCAGCAGCTTAGTGTTGGAAAACTATGGCTACACCTTC.

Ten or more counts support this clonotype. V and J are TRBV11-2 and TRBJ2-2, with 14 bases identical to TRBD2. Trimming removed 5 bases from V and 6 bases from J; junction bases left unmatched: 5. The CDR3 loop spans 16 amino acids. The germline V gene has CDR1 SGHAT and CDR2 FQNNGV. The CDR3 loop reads CASSHGLAGGSGELFF. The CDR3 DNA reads TGTGCCAGCAGCCACGGACTAGCGGGAGGATCCGGGGAGCTGTTTTTT.

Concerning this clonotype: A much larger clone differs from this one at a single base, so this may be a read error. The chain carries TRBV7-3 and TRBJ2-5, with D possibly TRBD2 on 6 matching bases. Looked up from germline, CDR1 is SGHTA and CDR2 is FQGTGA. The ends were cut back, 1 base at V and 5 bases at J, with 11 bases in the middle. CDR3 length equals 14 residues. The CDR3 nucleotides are TGTGCCAGCAGCTTAATCGGGGGTGGGGAGACCCAGTACTTC. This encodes CASSLIGGGETQYF.

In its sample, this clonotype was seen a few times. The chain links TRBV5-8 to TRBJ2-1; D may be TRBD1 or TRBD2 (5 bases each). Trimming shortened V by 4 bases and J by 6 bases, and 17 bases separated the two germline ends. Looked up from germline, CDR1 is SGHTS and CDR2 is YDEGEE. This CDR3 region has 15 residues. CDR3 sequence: CASSPPGPQGNEQFF. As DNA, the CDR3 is TGTGCCAGCAGCCCACCGGGACCCCAGGGCAATGAGCAGTTCTTC.

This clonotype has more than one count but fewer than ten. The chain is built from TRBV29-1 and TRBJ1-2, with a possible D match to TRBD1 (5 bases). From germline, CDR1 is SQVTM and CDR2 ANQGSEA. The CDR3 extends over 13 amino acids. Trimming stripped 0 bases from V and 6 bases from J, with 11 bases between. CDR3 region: CSVEDTIRDGYTF. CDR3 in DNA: TGCAGCGTTGAAGATACGATCAGGGATGGCTACACCTTC.

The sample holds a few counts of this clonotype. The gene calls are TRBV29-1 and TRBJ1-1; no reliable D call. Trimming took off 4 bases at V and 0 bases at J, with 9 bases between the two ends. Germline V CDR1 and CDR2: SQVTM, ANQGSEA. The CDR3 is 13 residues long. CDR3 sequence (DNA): TGCAGCGTTGTCAGCCCATTGAACACTGAAGCTTTCTTT. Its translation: CSVVSPLNTEAFF. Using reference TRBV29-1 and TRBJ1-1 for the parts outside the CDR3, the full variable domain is SAVISQKPSRDICQRGTSLTIQCQVDSQVTMMFWYRQQPGQSLTLIATANQGSEATYESGFVIDKFPISRPNLTFSTLTVSNMSPEDSSIYLCSVVSPLNTEAFFGQGTRLTVV.

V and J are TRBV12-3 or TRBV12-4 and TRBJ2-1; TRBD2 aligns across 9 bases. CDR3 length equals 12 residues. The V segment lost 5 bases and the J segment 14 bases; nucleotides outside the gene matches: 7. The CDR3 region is CASSPATSGKFF. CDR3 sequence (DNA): TGTGCCAGCAGTCCAGCGACTAGCGGCAAGTTCTTC.

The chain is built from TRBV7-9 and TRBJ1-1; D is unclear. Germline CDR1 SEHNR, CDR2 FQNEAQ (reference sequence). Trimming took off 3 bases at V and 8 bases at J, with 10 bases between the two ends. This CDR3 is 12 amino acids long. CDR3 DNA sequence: TGTGCCAGCAGCTTGGGGAGTTCAGAAGCTTTCTTT. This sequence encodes CASSLGSSEAFF. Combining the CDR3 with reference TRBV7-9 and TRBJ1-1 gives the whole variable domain DTGVSQNPRHKITKRGQNVTFRCDPISEHNRLYWYRQTLGQGPEFLTYFQNEAQLEKSRLLSDRFSAERPKGSFSTLEIQRTEQGDSAMYLCASSLGSSEAFFGQGTRLTVV.

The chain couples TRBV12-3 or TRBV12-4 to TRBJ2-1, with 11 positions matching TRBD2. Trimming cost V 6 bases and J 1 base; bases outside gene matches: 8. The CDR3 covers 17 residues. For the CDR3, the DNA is TGTGCCAGCAGGGAGATAACTAGCGGGAGTTCCTACAATGAGCAGTTCTTC. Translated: CASREITSGSSYNEQFF.

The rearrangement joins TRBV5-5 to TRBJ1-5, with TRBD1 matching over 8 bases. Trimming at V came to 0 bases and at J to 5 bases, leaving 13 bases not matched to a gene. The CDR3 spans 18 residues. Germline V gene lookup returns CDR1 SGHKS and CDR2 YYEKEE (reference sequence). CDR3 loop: CASSLGGLKDRVHQPQHF. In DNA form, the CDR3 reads TGTGCCAGCAGCTTGGGGGGTCTCAAGGACAGGGTGCATCAGCCCCAGCATTTT.

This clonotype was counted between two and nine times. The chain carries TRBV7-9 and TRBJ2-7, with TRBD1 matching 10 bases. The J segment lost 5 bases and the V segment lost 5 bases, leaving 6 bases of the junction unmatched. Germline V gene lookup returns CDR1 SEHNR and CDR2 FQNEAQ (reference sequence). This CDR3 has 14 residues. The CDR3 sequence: CASSGGTGADEQYF. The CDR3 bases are TGTGCCAGCAGCGGGGGGACAGGGGCGGACGAGCAGTACTTC.

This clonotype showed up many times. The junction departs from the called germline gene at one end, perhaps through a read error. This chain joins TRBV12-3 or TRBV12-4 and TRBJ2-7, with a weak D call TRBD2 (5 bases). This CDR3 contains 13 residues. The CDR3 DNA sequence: TGTGCCAGCAGCTTAGGACTCTCCTACGAGCAGTACTTC. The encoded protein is CASSLGLSYEQYF.

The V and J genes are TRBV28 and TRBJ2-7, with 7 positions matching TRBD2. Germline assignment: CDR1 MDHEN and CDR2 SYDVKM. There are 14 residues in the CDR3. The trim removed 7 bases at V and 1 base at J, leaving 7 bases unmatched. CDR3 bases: TGTGCCAGCAATGTTGGGAGGGTATCCTACGAGCAGTACTTC. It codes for CASNVGRVSYEQYF.